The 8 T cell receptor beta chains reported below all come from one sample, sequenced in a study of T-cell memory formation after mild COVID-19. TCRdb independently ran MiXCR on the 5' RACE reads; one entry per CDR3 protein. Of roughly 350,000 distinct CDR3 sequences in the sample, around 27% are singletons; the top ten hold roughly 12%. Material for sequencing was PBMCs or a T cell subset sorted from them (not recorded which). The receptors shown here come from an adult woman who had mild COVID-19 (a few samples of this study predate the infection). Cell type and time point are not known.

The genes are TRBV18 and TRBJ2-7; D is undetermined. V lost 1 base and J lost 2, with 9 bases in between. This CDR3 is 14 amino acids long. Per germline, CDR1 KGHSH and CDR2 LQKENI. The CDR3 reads CASSPLPDTYEQYF. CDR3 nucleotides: TGTGCCAGCTCACCACTTCCTGATACCTACGAGCAGTACTTC.

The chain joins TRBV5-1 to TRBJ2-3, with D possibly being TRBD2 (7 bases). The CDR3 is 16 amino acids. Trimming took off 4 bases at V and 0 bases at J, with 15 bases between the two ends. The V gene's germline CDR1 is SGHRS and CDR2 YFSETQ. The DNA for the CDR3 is TGCGCCAGCAGCGGGGGGGGGACACACAGCACAGATACGCAGTATTTT. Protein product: CASSGGGTHSTDTQYF.

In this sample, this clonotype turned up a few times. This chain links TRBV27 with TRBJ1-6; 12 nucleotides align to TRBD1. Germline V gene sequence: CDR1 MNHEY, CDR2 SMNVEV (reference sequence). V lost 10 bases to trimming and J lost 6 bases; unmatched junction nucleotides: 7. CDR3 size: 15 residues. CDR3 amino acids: CATTPGQGANSPLHF. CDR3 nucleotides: TGTGCCACCACTCCGGGACAGGGGGCTAATTCACCCCTCCACTTT.

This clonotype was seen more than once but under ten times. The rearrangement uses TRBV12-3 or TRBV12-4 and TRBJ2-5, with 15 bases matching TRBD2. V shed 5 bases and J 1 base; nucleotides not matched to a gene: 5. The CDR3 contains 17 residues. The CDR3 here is CASSRTSGGAIQETQYF. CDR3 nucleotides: TGTGCCAGCAGTCGGACTAGCGGGGGGGCAATCCAAGAGACCCAGTACTTC.

CDR3 loop: CATSEAGQLNEQFF. The CDR3 DNA sequence: TGTGCCACCAGTGAGGCGGGACAGCTTAATGAGCAGTTCTTC. The genes are TRBV24-1 and TRBJ2-1, with a tentative D call TRBD1 (7 bases). CDR1 is KGHDR and CDR2 is SFDVKD in the germline V gene. The CDR3 is 14 amino acids. V was pared by 4 bases and J by 7 bases, with 13 bases between.

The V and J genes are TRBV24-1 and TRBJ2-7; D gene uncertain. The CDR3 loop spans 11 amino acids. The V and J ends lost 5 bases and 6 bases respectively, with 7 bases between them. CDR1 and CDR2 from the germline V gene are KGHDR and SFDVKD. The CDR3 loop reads CATSVGREQYF. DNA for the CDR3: TGTGCCACCAGTGTTGGACGCGAGCAGTACTTC.

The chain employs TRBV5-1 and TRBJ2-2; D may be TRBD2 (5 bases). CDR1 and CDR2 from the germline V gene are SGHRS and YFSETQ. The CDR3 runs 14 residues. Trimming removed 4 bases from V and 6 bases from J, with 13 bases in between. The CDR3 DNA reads TGCGCCAGCAGCCGAGGACTCGGGGCCGGGGAGCTGTTTTTT. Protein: CASSRGLGAGELFF.

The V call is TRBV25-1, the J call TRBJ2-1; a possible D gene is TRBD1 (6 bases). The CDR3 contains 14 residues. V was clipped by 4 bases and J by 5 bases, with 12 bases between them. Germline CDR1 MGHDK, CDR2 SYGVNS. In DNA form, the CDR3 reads TGTGCCAGCAGTGCATGGACAGAGGACAATGAGCAGTTCTTC. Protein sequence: CASSAWTEDNEQFF. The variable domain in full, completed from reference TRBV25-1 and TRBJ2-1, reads EADIYQTPRYLVIGTGKKITLECSQTMGHDKMYWYQQDPGMELHLIHYSYGVNSTEKGDLSSESTVSRIRTEHFPLTLESARPSHTSQYLCASSAWTEDNEQFFGPGTRLTVL.